This TCR beta chain was sequenced in a study of blood T cells in healthy people across ages. Germline lookup yields CDR1 SEHNR and CDR2 FQNEAQ (reference sequence). Between the trimmed V and J ends, which lost 5 bases and 2 bases, there was a span of 19 bases. The CDR3 runs 17 residues. Researchers collected about 10 milliliters of peripheral blood from every single donor. Primed by a sample-barcoded 5' primer and a J-beta primer mix, a second PCR proceeded for about 7 to 11 cycles. TCRdb independently ran MiXCR on the 5' RACE reads; one entry per CDR3 protein. The sample records 700,000 to 900,000 distinct CDR3 sequences, about 53% being singletons. Of note for this clonotype: What it recognizes is unknown.

The study, taken as a whole, reports: Any changes in expanded clonotypes were possibly confounded, as donor CMV status remained unknown.

The sample was blood. This TCR was sampled from a man older than 75 in good health. The chain employs TRBV7-9 and TRBJ2-1; D possibly matches TRBD1 or TRBD2 (5 bases each). The chain's CDR3 is CASSTVPGAPPYNEQFF. DNA of the CDR3: TGTGCCAGCAGCACTGTTCCCGGGGCGCCCCCCTACAATGAGCAGTTCTTC. The full variable domain, completed using reference TRBV7-9 and TRBJ2-1, is DTGVSQNPRHKITKRGQNVTFRCDPISEHNRLYWYRQTLGQGPEFLTYFQNEAQLEKSRLLSDRFSAERPKGSFSTLEIQRTEQGDSAMYLCASSTVPGAPPYNEQFFGPGTRLTVL.